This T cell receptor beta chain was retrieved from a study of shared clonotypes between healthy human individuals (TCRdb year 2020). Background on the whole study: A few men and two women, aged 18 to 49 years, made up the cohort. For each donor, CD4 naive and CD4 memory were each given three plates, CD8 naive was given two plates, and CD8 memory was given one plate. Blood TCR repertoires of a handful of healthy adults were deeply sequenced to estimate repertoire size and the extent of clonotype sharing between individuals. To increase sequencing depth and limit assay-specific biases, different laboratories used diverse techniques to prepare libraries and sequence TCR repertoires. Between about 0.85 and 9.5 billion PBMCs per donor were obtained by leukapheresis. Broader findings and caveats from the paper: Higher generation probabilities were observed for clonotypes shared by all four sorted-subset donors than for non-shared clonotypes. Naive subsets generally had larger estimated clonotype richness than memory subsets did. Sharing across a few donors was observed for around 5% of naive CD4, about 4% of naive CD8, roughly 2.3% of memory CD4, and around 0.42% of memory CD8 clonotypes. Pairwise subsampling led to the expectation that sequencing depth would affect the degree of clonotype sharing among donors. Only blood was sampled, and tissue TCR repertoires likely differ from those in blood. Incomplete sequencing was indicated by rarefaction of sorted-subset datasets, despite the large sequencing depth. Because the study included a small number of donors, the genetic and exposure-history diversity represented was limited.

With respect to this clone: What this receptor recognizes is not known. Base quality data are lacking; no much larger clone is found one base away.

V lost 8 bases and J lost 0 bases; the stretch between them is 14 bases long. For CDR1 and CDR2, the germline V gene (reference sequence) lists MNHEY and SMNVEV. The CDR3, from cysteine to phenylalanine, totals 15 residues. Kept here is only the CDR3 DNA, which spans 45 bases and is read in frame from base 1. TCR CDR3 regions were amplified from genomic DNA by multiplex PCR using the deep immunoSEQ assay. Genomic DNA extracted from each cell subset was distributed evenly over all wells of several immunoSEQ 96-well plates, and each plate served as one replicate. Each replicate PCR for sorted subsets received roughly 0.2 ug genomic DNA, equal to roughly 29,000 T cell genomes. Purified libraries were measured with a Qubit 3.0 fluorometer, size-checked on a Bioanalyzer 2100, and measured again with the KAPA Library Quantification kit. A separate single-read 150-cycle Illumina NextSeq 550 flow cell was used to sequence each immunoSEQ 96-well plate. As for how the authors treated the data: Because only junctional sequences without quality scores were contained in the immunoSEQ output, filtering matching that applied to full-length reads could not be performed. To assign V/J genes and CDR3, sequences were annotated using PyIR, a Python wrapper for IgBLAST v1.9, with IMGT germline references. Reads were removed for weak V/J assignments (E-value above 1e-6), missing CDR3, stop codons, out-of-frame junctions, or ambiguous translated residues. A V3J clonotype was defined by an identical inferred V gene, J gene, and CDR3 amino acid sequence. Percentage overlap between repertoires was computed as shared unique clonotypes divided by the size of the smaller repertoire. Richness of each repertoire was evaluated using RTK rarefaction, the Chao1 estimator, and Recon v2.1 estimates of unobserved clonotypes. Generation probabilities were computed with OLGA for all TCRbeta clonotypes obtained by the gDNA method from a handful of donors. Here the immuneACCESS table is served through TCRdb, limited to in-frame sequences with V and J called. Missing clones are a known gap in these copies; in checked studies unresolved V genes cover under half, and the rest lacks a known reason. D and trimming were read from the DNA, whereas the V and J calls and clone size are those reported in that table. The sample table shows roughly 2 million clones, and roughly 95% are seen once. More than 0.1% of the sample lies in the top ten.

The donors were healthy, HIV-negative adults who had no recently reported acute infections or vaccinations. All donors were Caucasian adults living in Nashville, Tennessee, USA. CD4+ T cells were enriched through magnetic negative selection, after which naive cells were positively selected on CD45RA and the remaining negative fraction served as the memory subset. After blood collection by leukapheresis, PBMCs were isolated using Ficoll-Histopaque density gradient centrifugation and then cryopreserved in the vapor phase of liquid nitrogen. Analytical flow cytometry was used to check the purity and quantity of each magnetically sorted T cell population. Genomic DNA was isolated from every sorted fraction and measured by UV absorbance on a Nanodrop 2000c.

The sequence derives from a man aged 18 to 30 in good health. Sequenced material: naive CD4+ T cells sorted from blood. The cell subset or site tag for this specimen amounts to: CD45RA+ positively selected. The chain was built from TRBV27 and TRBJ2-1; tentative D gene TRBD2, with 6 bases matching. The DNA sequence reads TGTGCCAGCGGAATAGCGGCTAGCTCCTACAATGAGCAGTTCTTC. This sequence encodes CASGIAASSYNEQFF.